This T cell receptor (beta chain) is drawn from a study of response to subunit inactivated influenza vaccine. TCRdb passed the RT-PCR reads through MiXCR, listing each CDR3 protein once. This sample carries roughly 780,000 distinct CDR3 sequences, around a sixth of them seen once, and the ten largest clones take 11%. This clonotype turned up a few times. The CDR3 spans 16 residues. Germline lookup yields CDR1 SGHTA and CDR2 FQGTGA. Losses at the gene ends were 2 bases for V and 4 bases for J; bases not matched to a gene: 9. The specimen comprised PBMCs from blood, sampled 5 days after vaccination. This chain joins TRBV7-3 and TRBJ2-3; 7 bases align to TRBD1. This TCR came from a man aged 45-65 years who received an inactivated influenza vaccine. The chain's CDR3 is CASSLQRGGAPDTQYF. The CDR3 bases are TGTGCCAGCAGCTTACAACGAGGGGGCGCCCCAGATACGCAGTATTTT.